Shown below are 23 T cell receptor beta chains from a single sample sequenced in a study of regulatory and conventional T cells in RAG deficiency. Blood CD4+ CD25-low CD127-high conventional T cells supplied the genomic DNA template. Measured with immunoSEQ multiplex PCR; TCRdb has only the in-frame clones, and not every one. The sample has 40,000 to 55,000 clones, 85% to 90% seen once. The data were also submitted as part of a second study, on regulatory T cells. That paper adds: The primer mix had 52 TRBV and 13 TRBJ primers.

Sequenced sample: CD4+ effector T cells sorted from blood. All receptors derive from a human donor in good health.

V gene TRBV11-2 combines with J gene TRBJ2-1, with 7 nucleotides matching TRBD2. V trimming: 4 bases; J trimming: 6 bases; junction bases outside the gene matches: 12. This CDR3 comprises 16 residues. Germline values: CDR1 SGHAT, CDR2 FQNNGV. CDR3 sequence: CASSWSASSGVNEQFF. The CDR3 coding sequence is TGTGCCAGCAGCTGGAGTGCGTCTAGCGGCGTCAATGAGCAGTTCTTC.

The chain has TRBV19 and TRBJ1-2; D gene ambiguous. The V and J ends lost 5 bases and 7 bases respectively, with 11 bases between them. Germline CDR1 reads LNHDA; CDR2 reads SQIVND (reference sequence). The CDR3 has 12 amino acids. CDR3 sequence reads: CASSGRRVGYTF. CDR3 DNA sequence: TGTGCCAGTAGTGGAAGGCGGGTTGGCTACACCTTC.

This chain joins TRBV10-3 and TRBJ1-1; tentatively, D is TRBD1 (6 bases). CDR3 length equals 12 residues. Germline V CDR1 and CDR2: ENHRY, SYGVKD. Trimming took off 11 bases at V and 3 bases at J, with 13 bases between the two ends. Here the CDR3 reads CAAKKGDTEAFF. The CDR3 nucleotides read TGTGCCGCTAAAAAGGGGGACACTGAAGCTTTCTTT.

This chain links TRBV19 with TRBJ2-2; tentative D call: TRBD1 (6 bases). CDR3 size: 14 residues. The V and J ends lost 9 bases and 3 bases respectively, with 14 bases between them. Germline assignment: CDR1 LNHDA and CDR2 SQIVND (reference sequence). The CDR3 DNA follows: TGTGCCAGCTTCAGAGGGGGAGACACCGGGGAGCTGTTTTTT. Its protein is CASFRGGDTGELFF.

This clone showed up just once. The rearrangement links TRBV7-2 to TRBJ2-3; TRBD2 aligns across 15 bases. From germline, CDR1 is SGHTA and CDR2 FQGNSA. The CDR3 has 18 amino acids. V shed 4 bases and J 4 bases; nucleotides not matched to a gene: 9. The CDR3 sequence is CASSSPGLAGGGSDTQYF. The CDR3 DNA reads TGTGCCAGCAGCTCACCGGGACTAGCGGGAGGAGGCTCAGATACGCAGTATTTT.

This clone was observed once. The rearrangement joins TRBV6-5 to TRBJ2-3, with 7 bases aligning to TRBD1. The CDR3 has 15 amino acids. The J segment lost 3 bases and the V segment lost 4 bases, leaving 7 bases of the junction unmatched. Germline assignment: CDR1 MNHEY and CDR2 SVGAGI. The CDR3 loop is CASSFKGALTDTQYF. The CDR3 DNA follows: TGTGCCAGCAGTTTCAAGGGGGCGCTTACAGATACGCAGTATTTT.

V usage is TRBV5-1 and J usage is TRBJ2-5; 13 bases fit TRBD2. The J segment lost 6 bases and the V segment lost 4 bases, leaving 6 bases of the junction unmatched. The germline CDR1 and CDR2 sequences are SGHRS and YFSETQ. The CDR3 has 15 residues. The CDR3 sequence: CASSPGTSGIQTQYF. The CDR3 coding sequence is TGCGCCAGCAGCCCCGGGACTAGCGGGATTCAGACCCAGTACTTC.

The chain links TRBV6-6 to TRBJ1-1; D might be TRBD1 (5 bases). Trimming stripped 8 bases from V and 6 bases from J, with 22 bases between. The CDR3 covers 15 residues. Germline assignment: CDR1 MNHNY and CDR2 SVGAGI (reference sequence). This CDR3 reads CASGVGMRGRPEAFF. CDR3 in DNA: TGTGCCAGCGGTGTCGGGATGCGGGGCCGCCCTGAAGCTTTCTTT.

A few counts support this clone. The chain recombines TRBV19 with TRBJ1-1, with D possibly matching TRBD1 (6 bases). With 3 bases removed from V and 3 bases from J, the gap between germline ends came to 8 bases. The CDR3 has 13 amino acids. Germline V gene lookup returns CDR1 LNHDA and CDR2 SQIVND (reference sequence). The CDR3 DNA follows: TGTGCCAGTAGTATCTACAGGGACACTGAAGCTTTCTTT. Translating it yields CASSIYRDTEAFF.

Here the CDR3 DNA reads TGTGCCAGCAGCTCTCCGGGACAGGGGGCCAGCTATGGCTACACCTTC. Protein: CASSSPGQGASYGYTF. J is TRBJ1-2 and V is TRBV7-8; TRBD1 aligns across 12 bases. CDR1 is SGHVS, CDR2 FQNEAQ, per germline. The CDR3 totals 16 residues. Losses at the gene ends were 4 bases for V and 4 bases for J; bases not matched to a gene: 7.

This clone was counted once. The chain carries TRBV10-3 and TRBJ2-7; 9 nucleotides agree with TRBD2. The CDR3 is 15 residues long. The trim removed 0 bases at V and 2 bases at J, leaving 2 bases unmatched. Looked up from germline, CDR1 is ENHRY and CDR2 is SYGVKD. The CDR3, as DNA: TGTGCCATCAGTGAGTCAAGCGGGGGGCCCTACGAGCAGTACTTC. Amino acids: CAISESSGGPYEQYF.

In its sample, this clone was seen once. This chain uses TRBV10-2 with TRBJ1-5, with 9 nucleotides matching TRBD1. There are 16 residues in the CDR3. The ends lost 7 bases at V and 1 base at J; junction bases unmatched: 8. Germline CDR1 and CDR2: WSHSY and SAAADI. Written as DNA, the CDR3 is TGCGCCAGCACCCCGAGGACAGGGGTAAGCAATCAGCCCCAGCATTTT. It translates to CASTPRTGVSNQPQHF.

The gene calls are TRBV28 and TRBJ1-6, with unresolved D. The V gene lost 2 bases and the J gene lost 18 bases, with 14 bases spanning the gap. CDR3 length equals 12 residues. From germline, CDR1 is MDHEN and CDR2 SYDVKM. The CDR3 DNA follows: TGTGCCAGCAGTTTAGAAAACCGGGTCCCCCACTTT. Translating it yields CASSLENRVPHF.

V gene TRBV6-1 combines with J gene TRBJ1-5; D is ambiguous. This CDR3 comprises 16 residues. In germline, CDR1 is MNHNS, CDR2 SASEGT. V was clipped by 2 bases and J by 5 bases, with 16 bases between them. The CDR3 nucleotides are TGTGCCAGCAGTGAAAGTTGGACCCAAGATTATCAGCCCCAGCATTTT. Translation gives CASSESWTQDYQPQHF.

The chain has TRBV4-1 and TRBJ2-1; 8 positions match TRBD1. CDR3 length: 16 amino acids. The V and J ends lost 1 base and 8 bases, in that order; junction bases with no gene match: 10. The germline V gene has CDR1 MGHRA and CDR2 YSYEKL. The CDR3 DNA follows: TGCGCCAGCAGCCAAGGAGACAGGGGTAGAAGGGATGAGCAGTTCTTC. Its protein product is CASSQGDRGRRDEQFF.

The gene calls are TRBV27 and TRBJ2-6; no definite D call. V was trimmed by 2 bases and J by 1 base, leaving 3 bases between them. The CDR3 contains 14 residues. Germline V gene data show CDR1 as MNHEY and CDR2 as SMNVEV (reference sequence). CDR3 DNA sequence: TGTGCCAGCAGTTTACTATCTGGGGCCAACGTCCTGACTTTC. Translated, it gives CASSLLSGANVLTF.

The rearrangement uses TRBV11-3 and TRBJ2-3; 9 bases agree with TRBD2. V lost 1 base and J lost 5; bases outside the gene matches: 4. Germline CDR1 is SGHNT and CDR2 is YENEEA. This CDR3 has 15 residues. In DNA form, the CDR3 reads TGTGCCAGCAGCTTAGGTTATAGCGGGAGAGATACGCAGTATTTT. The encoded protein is CASSLGYSGRDTQYF.

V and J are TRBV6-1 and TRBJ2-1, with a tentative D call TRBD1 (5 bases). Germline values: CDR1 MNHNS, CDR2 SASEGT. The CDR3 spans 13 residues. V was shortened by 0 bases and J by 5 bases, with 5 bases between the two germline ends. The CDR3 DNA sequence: TGTGCCAGCAGTGAAGCGACAGACAATGAGCAGTTCTTC. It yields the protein CASSEATDNEQFF.

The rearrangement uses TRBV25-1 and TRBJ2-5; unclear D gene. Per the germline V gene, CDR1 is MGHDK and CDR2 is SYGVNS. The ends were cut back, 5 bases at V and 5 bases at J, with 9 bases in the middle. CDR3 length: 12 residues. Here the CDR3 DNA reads TGTGCCAGCAGTAGCTTATTGGAGACCCAGTACTTC. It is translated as CASSSLLETQYF.

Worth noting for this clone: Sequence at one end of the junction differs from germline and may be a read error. Written as DNA, the CDR3 is TGTGCCAGCAGTTACTCGGGGGCGTACACCTTC. This gives the protein CASSYSGAYTF. The chain is built from TRBV6-4 and TRBJ1-2; D possibly corresponds to TRBD1 (6 bases). The CDR3 sequence is 11 residues long. Germline V lookup: CDR1 MRHNA, CDR2 SNTAGT.

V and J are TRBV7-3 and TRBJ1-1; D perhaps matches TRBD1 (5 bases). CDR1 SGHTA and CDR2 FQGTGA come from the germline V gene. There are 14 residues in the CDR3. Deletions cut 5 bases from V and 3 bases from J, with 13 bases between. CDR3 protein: CASSATGADTEAFF. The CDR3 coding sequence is TGTGCCAGCAGCGCAACAGGAGCGGACACTGAAGCTTTCTTT.

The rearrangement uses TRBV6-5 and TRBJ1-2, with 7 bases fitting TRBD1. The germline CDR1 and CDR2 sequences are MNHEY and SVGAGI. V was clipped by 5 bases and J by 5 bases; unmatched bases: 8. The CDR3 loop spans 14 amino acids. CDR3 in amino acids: CASSPTGDTYGYTF. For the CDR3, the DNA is TGTGCCAGCAGTCCCACAGGGGATACGTATGGCTACACCTTC.

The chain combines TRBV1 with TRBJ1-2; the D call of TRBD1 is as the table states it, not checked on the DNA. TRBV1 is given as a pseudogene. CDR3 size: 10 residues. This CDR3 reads CTRGNYGYTF. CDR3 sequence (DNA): TGCACAAGGGGGAACTATGGCTACACCTTC.